A single count supports the clone carrying this TCR beta chain. The data were obtained in a study of blood T cell repertoires in COVID-19. Per the authors' pipeline: Counts of nucleated cells, estimated from reference gene primer amplification, were obtained. Only in-frame clones appear in the TCRdb table, and some are missing; sequencing was by immunoSEQ multiplex PCR. That table furnishes V, J and clone size, whereas the DNA furnished D and trimming. The sample records 350,000 or so clones, approximately 91% being singletons. Germline CDR1 and CDR2: GTSNPN and SVGIG (reference sequence). CDR3 length: 15 residues. V was cut by 0 bases and J by 5 bases, with 13 bases left in between. Those who participated ranged in age from about 18 to 89 years and resided in about two dozen US areas. Each participant's cohort was designated according to participant-reported clinical history. No more than 2 weeks before study entry, exposed participants had met a case of COVID-19.

The TCR was taken from a woman younger than 45 who had been exposed to COVID-19. Sequenced: PBMCs or T cells enriched from blood (not recorded which). The chain has TRBV30 and TRBJ1-4; D gene uncertain. The CDR3 DNA is TGTGCCTGGAGTGTCCCCTTAAGGAGAAATGAAAAACTGTTTTTT. Its protein is CAWSVPLRRNEKLFF.